What follows is one T cell receptor beta chain and its context. The antigen this receptor binds is unknown. Base qualities are not provided; no much larger clone lies one nucleotide away. One collaborating source in Seattle enrolled patients during active infection and followed them longitudinally through the course of disease. Whole blood was collected in K2EDTA tubes by collaborating institutions according to the institutions' own protocols. For TCRbeta analysis, collaborators shipped samples as frozen whole blood, isolated PBMCs, or DNA extracted from either of those sample types. Unmatched junction bases come to 7, with V trimmed by 3 bases and J by 2 bases. The CDR3 has 15 amino acids, counting the end cysteine and phenylalanine. This entry keeps only the CDR3 DNA: 45 bases, framed from base 1. For CDR1 and CDR2, the germline V gene lists SGHRS and YFSETQ. The immunoSEQ Assay, a bias-controlled multiplex PCR, was used to amplify TCRbeta CDR3 regions from genomic DNA. Per the original workflow: The number of nucleated cells in each sample was estimated by amplification of reference gene primers within the assay. To quantify the absolute abundance of each unique TCRbeta CDR3 rearrangement, sequence reads were collapsed and filtered. For each sample, productive Simpson clonality was calculated by taking the square root of Simpson's diversity index across productive rearrangements. As stored in TCRdb, this immuneACCESS dataset retains in-frame rearrangements with V and J assigned. A fraction of the clones does not appear; measured against another copy, unresolved V genes explain less than half of the discrepancy, and the remainder lacks a known reason. V and J calls and clone size are given by that table; D and trimming were obtained from the DNA. In this sample the table shows around 340,000 clones, roughly nine tenths of which occur a single time. The ten largest clones add up to under 5% of the sample.

This specimen comes from a study of blood T cell repertoires in COVID-19 (dated by TCRdb to 2019 to 2021). Looking at the study overall: Samples covering the acute and convalescent phases of COVID-19 were provided by collaborators in the United States, Italy and Spain. Samples were obtained from the ongoing ImmuneRACE study (first 160 participants) and from roughly 1,300 subjects provided by 6 global collaborators. The repertoires were released in a freely available public database intended as a resource for research on the immune response to SARS-CoV-2. The prospective study material was composed of cDNA or gDNA derived from T cells, B-cell-depleted T cells, or PBMCs. The dataset comprised deeply sampled blood TCRbeta repertoires from subjects exposed to, actively infected with, or recovered from COVID-19. The sample metadata nearly always contained a de-identified subject ID, COVID-19 status, age in years and sex. HLA class I and class II types, where available, came from metadata supplied by the sample provider rather than from assay-based typing. Beyond this particular receptor, the publication reports: Clinical and demographic metadata were provided uncurated, with the amount varying by source and participant.

The sequencing sample was made of peripheral blood. This TCR was sampled from a woman aged 60-75 years with COVID-19, enrolled during active disease. The sequence links TRBV5-1 to TRBJ2-5; 7 junctional bases match TRBD2. The DNA sequence is as follows: TGCGCCAGCAGCTACCGCGGGGGTCCTCAAGAGACCCAGTACTTC. This codes for CASSYRGGPQETQYF.